The following is a T cell receptor (beta chain) sequence with its context. This clone was counted a few times. Which antigen it targets is not known. There are no base qualities to consult, and no much larger clone falls within one base. The same CDR3 arises from other DNA sequences in this sample as well. CDR1 LNHNV and CDR2 YYDKDF were looked up in the germline V gene (reference sequence). V sheds 4 bases and J sheds 3 bases, leaving 4 bases between their ends. The CDR3 holds 11 amino acids from the cysteine to the phenylalanine. Only the CDR3 part of the read is kept: 33 bases, read in frame from the first base. The sample originates from a study of beta chain features in type 1 diabetes (dated by TCRdb to 2016 to 2019). In the study overall: No differences in mean age, gender distribution, total cell number or subset yield were found between patients and healthy donors. A total of about 99,000,000 sorted cells were examined across all samples, and RNA yield correlated strongly with the number of cells per subset. In the study, recently diagnosed type 1 diabetes patients and matched healthy donors were compared on the TCRB repertoires of their sorted circulating CD4+ T cell subsets. Regulatory and stem cell-like memory subsets were obtained from only 8 patients and roughly eight healthy donors, while naive and central memory subsets were obtained from all 28 donors.

The entire isolated RNA was reverse transcribed using the High Capacity cDNA Reverse Transcription Kit, and thus expressed TCRB transcripts were sequenced. Naive, central memory and regulatory T cell samples underwent deep immunoSEQ sequencing, averaging about 3.57 million total reads per sample. Sorted cells were lysed in RLT buffer, and RNA was extracted using DNase-treated RNeasy Micro or Mini kits according to cell number. Each cell subset was processed separately to prevent cross-contamination, with patient and healthy donor samples processed together. TCRB sequences were amplified from cDNA with the immunoSEQ multiplex PCR, producing 87-bp fragments spanning the CDR3 region. The amplicons were sequenced using the Illumina HiSeq platform. On the authors' methods: Synthetic template baselines were used to correct PCR bias computationally, reads within Hamming distance 2 were collapsed together, and singletons that could not be merged were discarded. By aligning reads against IMGT, V, D and J genes, CDR3 length, and insertions or deletions at six rearrangement sites were assigned. Within each subset, clonotype counts were normalized to the number of sorted cells before true diversity and Gini coefficients were calculated with the tcR R package. The overlap coefficient, calculated on TCRB nucleotide sequences, was used to measure repertoire sharing. Out-of-frame TCRB sequences from naive cells were analyzed to stand in for the pre-selection repertoire. The source is immuneACCESS, and TCRdb retained only in-frame sequences with V and J called. Part of the clones is not carried over; for the studies checked, unresolved V genes explain less than half of this, and the remainder is unexplained. V and J calls and clone size are those listed in that table; D and trimming were worked out from the DNA. The sample table contains 330,000 or so clones; only one count was recorded for roughly 12% of them. 0.0085% to 0.012% of the sample lies in the top ten.

From each donor, a single peripheral blood sample of 100 to 150 mL on average was drawn into heparinised tubes. Using a panel that included CD45RO, CCR7, CD25, CD127, CD95 and CD27, naive, central memory, regulatory and stem cell-like memory CD4+ T cells were sorted on a BD FACSAria II. Purity was above 98% for every sorted population. PBMCs were isolated immediately by Lymphoprep density gradient centrifugation and stained directly without culture. Samples were stained and sorted in pairs, with one healthy donor and one patient per experiment, so that batch effects were minimized. The full study reports these points: Because cDNA was sequenced instead of genomic DNA, highly expressing activated cells could be over-represented, though the groups showed no difference in activation or CD3 levels. In all four CD4+ subsets, TCRB CDR3 length was moderately but significantly shorter in type 1 diabetes patients. Fewer insertions and more nucleotide deletions at VDJ recombination sites were observed in patients with type 1 diabetes, implying thymic rearrangement abnormalities. Because small numbers of individuals were included in the HLA sub-analyses, any influence of HLA type on TCRB rearrangement was left unresolved. PCR might favor shorter templates, but patient and control samples were amplified and corrected together, so any skew would affect both groups equally. Naive, central memory and regulatory TCRB repertoires appeared to be more alike among patients than among healthy donors.

Material for sequencing was naive CD4+ T cells from blood. According to the study, the label for this sample's cell subset or site signals: true naive CD4+ T cells. The receptor chain draws on TRBV15 and TRBJ2-7; there is no confident call for the D gene. The receptor was isolated from a woman aged 18-30 years with type 1 diabetes. DNA sequence: TGTGCCACCAGCACGGGCTACGAGCAGTACTTC. Its coded protein is CATSTGYEQYF.